This TCR beta chain originates from a study of cytomegalovirus exposure and HLA in healthy donors. The V gene end was trimmed by 1 base and the J gene end by 1 base; junction bases not matched to a gene: 6. In germline, CDR1 is LGHNT, CDR2 FRNRAP. This CDR3 comprises 18 residues. Method: immunoSEQ multiplex PCR; TCRdb's copy keeps in-frame clones and lacks some. The sample has 60,000 to 65,000 clones, 90% to 96% seen once. The origin of this receptor is a woman aged 18-35 years in good health and CMV-seronegative. The sample was PBMCs. The V and J genes are TRBV12-5 and TRBJ2-3; 12 bases line up with TRBD2. The CDR3 loop reads CASGLGTSGVPGTDTQYF. CDR3 coding DNA: TGTGCTAGTGGTTTGGGGACTAGCGGGGTCCCCGGCACAGATACGCAGTATTTT.